These 32 T cell receptor beta chains originate from one sample sequenced in a study of T cell responses to AZD1222 COVID-19 vaccine. Assay used: immunoSEQ multiplex PCR; TCRdb lists only in-frame clones, some missing. Of about 130,000 clones listed, under 95% are singletons. Here the sequenced sample was peripheral blood, taken on day 0 of AZD1222 vaccination. The source is an adult in good health.

V and J are TRBV6-5 and TRBJ2-1; 8 bases are a match to TRBD1. This CDR3 has 14 residues. CDR1 is MNHEY, CDR2 SVGAGI, per germline. Unmatched junction bases numbered 8, after V lost 7 bases and J lost 6 bases. CDR3 amino acids: CASNGQGVFNEQFF. The CDR3 bases are TGTGCCAGCAATGGACAGGGAGTTTTCAATGAGCAGTTCTTC.

The J gene is TRBJ2-5, the V gene TRBV25-1; the D is unclear. V shed 7 bases and J shed 2 bases, with 8 bases lying between them. The CDR3 has 12 amino acids. Germline CDR1 reads MGHDK; CDR2 reads SYGVNS. CDR3 in DNA: TGTGCCAGCAAGGGTTGGCAAGAGACCCAGTACTTC. Protein sequence: CASKGWQETQYF. The entire variable domain, with the rest obtained from reference TRBV25-1 and TRBJ2-5, is as follows: EADIYQTPRYLVIGTGKKITLECSQTMGHDKMYWYQQDPGMELHLIHYSYGVNSTEKGDLSSESTVSRIRTEHFPLTLESARPSHTSQYLCASKGWQETQYFGPGTRLLVL.

This chain links TRBV7-9 with TRBJ2-3; possible D gene TRBD2, 6 bases. The CDR3 extends over 13 amino acids. Trimming took 5 bases from V and 0 from J, leaving 6 bases between them. Per germline, CDR1 SEHNR and CDR2 FQNEAQ (reference sequence). CDR3 in DNA: TGTGCCAGCAGCCGGGGGAGCACAGATACGCAGTATTTT. Encoded protein: CASSRGSTDTQYF.

The rearrangement uses TRBV6-5 and TRBJ2-7; 11 bases match TRBD1. Germline V lookup: CDR1 MNHEY, CDR2 SVGAGI. This CDR3 is 14 amino acids long. Losses at the gene ends were 7 bases for V and 3 bases for J; bases not matched to a gene: 5. The CDR3 sequence is CASTGTGGDYEQYF. CDR3 DNA: TGTGCCAGCACCGGGACAGGGGGAGACTACGAGCAGTACTTC.

The rearrangement joins TRBV7-6 to TRBJ2-5, with D perhaps matching TRBD1 or TRBD2 (6 bases each). From germline, CDR1 is SGHVS and CDR2 FNYEAQ. This CDR3 is built from 15 residues. The V gene lost 1 base and the J gene lost 4 bases, with 13 bases spanning the gap. The CDR3 sequence: CASSLDPGAGETQYF. The DNA for the CDR3 is TGTGCCAGCAGCTTAGATCCGGGGGCGGGAGAGACCCAGTACTTC. Using reference TRBV7-6 and TRBJ2-5 for the parts outside the CDR3, the full variable domain is GAGVSQSPRYKVTKRGQDVALRCDPISGHVSLYWYRQALGQGPEFLTYFNYEAQQDKSGLPNDRFSAERPEGSISTLTIQRTEQRDSAMYRCASSLDPGAGETQYFGPGTRLLVL.

The V call is TRBV5-5, the J call TRBJ2-5, with D perhaps matching TRBD1 (5 bases). Trimming shortened V by 1 base and J by 3 bases, and 7 bases separated the two germline ends. Germline CDR1 SGHKS, CDR2 YYEKEE (reference sequence). The CDR3 totals 13 residues. The CDR3 region has the DNA TGTGCCAGCAGCTTGCGCAGGGAAGAGACCCAGTACTTC. It specifies CASSLRREETQYF. The full variable domain, with the rest looked up from reference TRBV5-5 and TRBJ2-5, is DAGVTQSPTHLIKTRGQQVTLRCSPISGHKSVSWYQQVLGQGPQFIFQYYEKEERGRGNFPDRFSARQFPNYSSELNVNALLLGDSALYLCASSLRREETQYFGPGTRLLVL.

The chain uses TRBV7-2 and TRBJ2-5, with TRBD2 identical over 14 bases. This CDR3 comprises 17 residues. Germline CDR1 and CDR2: SGHTA and FQGNSA. V was clipped by 5 bases and J by 4 bases; unmatched bases: 9. The CDR3 region is CASSTRTSGGRGETQYF. Here the CDR3 DNA reads TGTGCCAGCAGCACGAGGACTAGCGGGGGGAGAGGAGAGACCCAGTACTTC.

The CDR3 is CASSAQGGLMNTEAFF. The CDR3 DNA is TGTGCCAGCAGCGCCCAGGGGGGGCTGATGAACACTGAAGCTTTCTTT. This chain links TRBV9 with TRBJ1-1, with 7 nucleotides matching TRBD1. The CDR3 totals 16 residues. CDR1 and CDR2 from the germline V gene are SGDLS and YYNGEE. With 3 bases clipped from V and 0 bases from J, the junction kept 8 bases outside the gene matches.

This rearrangement joins TRBV6-2 or TRBV6-3 to TRBJ2-2, with D unclear. Germline CDR1 is MNHEY and CDR2 is SVGEGT. The CDR3 runs 13 residues. Between the trimmed V and J ends, which lost 3 bases and 6 bases, there was a span of 8 bases. CDR3 protein: CASSYWGSGELFF. The CDR3 bases are TGTGCCAGCAGTTATTGGGGATCCGGGGAGCTGTTTTTT.

The chain joins TRBV4-3 to TRBJ2-1; 9 positions match TRBD1. V lost 3 bases to trimming and J lost 9 bases; unmatched junction nucleotides: 9. CDR3 length equals 15 residues. In germline, CDR1 is LGHNA, CDR2 YSLEER. As DNA, the CDR3 is TGCGCCAGCAGCCAGGCCGGGACAGGGTTTTTTGAGCAGTTCTTC. This codes for CASSQAGTGFFEQFF.

The CDR3 sequence: CASTPGIQETQYF. Here the CDR3 DNA reads TGTGCCAGCACCCCGGGGATCCAAGAGACCCAGTACTTC. The genes are TRBV12-3 or TRBV12-4 and TRBJ2-5, with a possible D match to TRBD2 (5 bases). CDR3 length equals 13 residues. The V end lost 7 bases, the J end lost 1 base, and 10 bases lay between the germline ends.

The V gene is TRBV18, the J gene TRBJ2-6, with D possibly matching TRBD1 (5 bases). This CDR3 is 15 amino acids long. Looked up from germline, CDR1 is KGHSH and CDR2 is LQKENI. V dropped 0 bases and J dropped 6 bases, with 9 bases sitting between them. The CDR3 DNA follows: TGTGCCAGCTCACCACCGTTTGGACAGGCCAACGTCCTGACTTTC. Translating it yields CASSPPFGQANVLTF.

This chain joins TRBV6-5 and TRBJ1-2; no clear D. This CDR3 region has 13 residues. V lost 5 bases and J lost 4, with 11 bases in between. Per germline, CDR1 MNHEY and CDR2 SVGAGI. CDR3 DNA sequence: TGTGCCAGCAGTCGGGGTTTTACCTATGGCTACACCTTC. This translates into CASSRGFTYGYTF.

V usage is TRBV30 and J usage is TRBJ1-2; perhaps TRBD1 as D (6 bases). This CDR3 has 14 residues. Trimming pared 0 bases from V and 6 bases from J, leaving 14 bases between. Germline CDR1 and CDR2: GTSNPN and SVGIG (reference sequence). The CDR3 DNA follows: TGTGCCTGGAGTGTTTTACAGGGAAATCATGGCTACACCTTC. Its protein is CAWSVLQGNHGYTF. Looking up the rest from reference TRBV30 and TRBJ1-2 gives the full variable domain: SQTIHQWPATLVQPVGSPLSLECTVEGTSNPNLYWYRQAAGRGLQLLFYSVGIGQISSEVPQNLSASRPQDRQFILSSKKLLLSDSGFYLCAWSVLQGNHGYTFGSGTRLTVV.

This chain connects TRBV7-2 to TRBJ1-5; D ambiguous. Trimming shortened V by 5 bases and J by 3 bases, and 11 bases separated the two germline ends. CDR1 and CDR2 (germline): SGHTA, FQGNSA. The CDR3 has 14 residues. The CDR3 here is CASSPRVSNQPQHF. The CDR3, as DNA: TGTGCCAGCAGCCCCCGGGTCTCCAATCAGCCCCAGCATTTT.

V is TRBV19 and J is TRBJ1-6; 7 bases fit TRBD1. The CDR3 spans 16 residues. The germline CDR1 and CDR2 sequences are LNHDA and SQIVND (reference sequence). V lost 9 bases, J lost 0 bases, and 8 bases stayed unmatched. The CDR3: CASHRGRSSYNSPLHF. In DNA form, the CDR3 reads TGTGCCAGCCACAGGGGCCGGAGCTCCTATAATTCACCCCTCCACTTT. Full variable domain (rest looked up from reference TRBV19 and TRBJ1-6): DGGITQSPKYLFRKEGQNVTLSCEQNLNHDAMYWYRQDPGQGLRLIYYSQIVNDFQKGDIAEGYSVSREKKESFPLTVTSAQKNPTAFYLCASHRGRSSYNSPLHFGNGTRLTVT.

The chain combines TRBV10-3 with TRBJ1-3, with 7 bases fitting TRBD1. V gave up 6 bases and J gave up 4 bases; unmatched junction bases: 3. This CDR3 comprises 13 residues. CDR1 is ENHRY and CDR2 is SYGVKD in the germline V gene. The CDR3 DNA reads as TGTGCCATCAGAGGGACAGCGGGAAACACCATATATTTT. Residues: CAIRGTAGNTIYF.

This chain uses TRBV5-1 with TRBJ1-2; 7 positions agree with TRBD1. Germline CDR1 and CDR2: SGHRS and YFSETQ. The CDR3 length is 14 residues. J was trimmed by 1 base and V by 4 bases; bases with no gene match: 4. CDR3 sequence reads: CASSDGQDNYGYTF. Written as DNA, the CDR3 is TGCGCCAGCAGCGACGGACAGGATAACTATGGCTACACCTTC.

The rearrangement uses TRBV24-1 and TRBJ2-3, with D perhaps assigned TRBD1 or TRBD2 (5 bases each). Germline CDR1 is KGHDR and CDR2 is SFDVKD. This CDR3 is built from 11 residues. V was trimmed by 3 bases and J by 10 bases, leaving 7 bases between them. The DNA of the CDR3 is TGTGCCACCAGTGATGTGGGACCGCAGTATTTT. It is translated as CATSDVGPQYF.

CDR3 protein: CASSPLPGTRAYEQYF. CDR3 sequence (DNA): TGTGCCAGCAGTCCCCTCCCTGGGACTCGTGCCTACGAGCAGTACTTC. The rearrangement links TRBV27 to TRBJ2-7, with D tentatively TRBD2 (6 bases). Trimming shortened V by 5 bases and J by 2 bases, and 19 bases separated the two germline ends. There are 16 residues in the CDR3. Germline V gene sequence: CDR1 MNHEY, CDR2 SMNVEV (reference sequence).

The chain combines TRBV18 with TRBJ2-2; TRBD1 is a possible D gene (6 bases). With 8 bases removed from V and 0 bases from J, the gap between germline ends came to 13 bases. Germline CDR1 KGHSH, CDR2 LQKENI. The CDR3 runs to 15 residues. CDR3: CASRPGAANTGELFF. The CDR3 bases are TGTGCCAGCCGACCAGGGGCTGCGAACACCGGGGAGCTGTTTTTT.

The J gene is TRBJ1-1, the V gene TRBV4-2; D uncertain. Germline-derived CDR1 and CDR2 are LGHNA and YNFKEQ. The ends were cut back, 0 bases at V and 3 bases at J, with 14 bases in the middle. The length of the CDR3 is 16 residues. CDR3 DNA sequence: TGTGCCAGCAGCCAAGACATCGGGCGCCGGGACACTGAAGCTTTCTTT. This gives the protein CASSQDIGRRDTEAFF.

This clone has a single count. The chain employs TRBV9 and TRBJ2-7; D is tentatively TRBD1 or TRBD2 (5 bases each). The CDR3 is made up of 15 amino acids. Germline V lookup: CDR1 SGDLS, CDR2 YYNGEE. Between the trimmed V and J ends, which lost 4 bases and 7 bases, there was a span of 21 bases. Here the CDR3 reads CASSTRGTHHAEQYF. DNA of the CDR3: TGTGCCAGCAGCACCAGAGGGACCCATCACGCGGAGCAGTACTTC.

V usage is TRBV4-2 and J usage is TRBJ2-1; a possible D gene is TRBD2 (6 bases). V lost 0 bases to trimming and J lost 7 bases, with 19 bases between them. The CDR3 runs to 17 residues. CDR1 LGHNA and CDR2 YNFKEQ come from the germline V gene. CDR3 loop: CASSQDRRAGLLNEQFF. The CDR3 nucleotides are TGTGCCAGCAGCCAAGATCGGAGGGCTGGTCTGTTAAATGAGCAGTTCTTC.

The chain has TRBV30 and TRBJ1-2; 9 positions agree with TRBD1. V lost 7 bases to trimming and J lost 4 bases; unmatched junction nucleotides: 7. This CDR3 spans 13 amino acids. Germline V gives CDR1 GTSNPN, CDR2 SVGIG (reference sequence). CDR3 residues: CASDRGSLYGYTF. CDR3 bases: TGTGCCTCCGACAGGGGGTCCCTCTATGGCTACACCTTC.

J is TRBJ1-6 and V is TRBV6-5; TRBD1 is a possible D gene (5 bases). Germline CDR1 and CDR2: MNHEY and SVGAGI. V was cut by 6 bases and J by 10 bases, with 13 bases left in between. CDR3 size: 13 residues. In nucleotides, the CDR3 is TGTGCCAGCAGGGTCCAGACAGAATCACCCCTCCACTTT. This sequence encodes CASRVQTESPLHF.

This clone has just a few counts. The chain carries TRBV4-2 and TRBJ1-5; weak D call: TRBD1 (5 bases). Germline assignment: CDR1 LGHNA and CDR2 YNFKEQ. The CDR3 is 16 residues long. V was cut by 0 bases and J by 2 bases, with 11 bases left in between. The CDR3 region has the DNA TGTGCCAGCAGCCAAGAAGAGGGGAAAGGCAATCAGCCCCAGCATTTT. As protein: CASSQEEGKGNQPQHF.

The count of this clone is one. V gene TRBV7-9 combines with J gene TRBJ2-7; 11 bases match TRBD2. With V trimmed by 1 base and J by 4 bases, 6 bases remained unmatched. Germline V CDR1 and CDR2: SEHNR, FQNEAQ (reference sequence). The CDR3 sequence is 16 residues long. The CDR3 bases are TGTGCCAGCAGCTTAGTAGCGGGGGGGAAGAGGTACGAGCAGTACTTC. This sequence encodes CASSLVAGGKRYEQYF.

The chain recombines TRBV18 with TRBJ2-3; D assignment may be TRBD1 or TRBD2 (5 bases each). Germline V gene sequence: CDR1 KGHSH, CDR2 LQKENI. Deletions cut 3 bases from V and 4 bases from J, with 11 bases between. The CDR3 totals 14 residues. CDR3 nucleotides: TGTGCCAGCTCACCCGGGACCGGTGCAGATACGCAGTATTTT. The encoded protein is CASSPGTGADTQYF.

This clone was detected a few times. DNA of the CDR3: TGTGCCAGCAGCCGACACGGGGGTATTGGTTCTAACACCGGGGAGCTGTTTTTT. Its protein product is CASSRHGGIGSNTGELFF. The chain couples TRBV6-4 to TRBJ2-2; D perhaps matches TRBD2 (6 bases). The germline V and J ends were trimmed by 6 bases and 2 bases, with 22 bases remaining between them. The CDR3 totals 18 residues. CDR1 and CDR2 (germline): MRHNA, SNTAGT.

V gene TRBV3-1 (or the pseudogene TRBV3-2) combines with J gene TRBJ1-1; 8 bases match TRBD1. Germline CDR1 reads LGHDT; CDR2 reads YNNKEL (reference sequence). J was trimmed by 3 bases and V by 1 base; bases with no gene match: 1. The CDR3 loop spans 14 amino acids. CDR3 sequence reads: CASSQATGDTEAFF. In DNA form, the CDR3 reads TGTGCCAGCAGCCAAGCGACAGGGGACACTGAAGCTTTCTTT.

This clone was counted once. This sequence joins TRBV18 and TRBJ1-4, with TRBD1 as a possible D gene (5 bases). The CDR3 has 17 amino acids. Per germline, CDR1 KGHSH and CDR2 LQKENI. V dropped 5 bases and J dropped 4 bases, with 20 bases sitting between them. CDR3 sequence (DNA): TGTGCCAGCTCAGGAGGTATACGGGGCGCCAGTAATGAAAAACTGTTTTTT. Residues: CASSGGIRGASNEKLFF.